This T cell receptor (beta chain) was sequenced during a study of blood T cells in healthy people across ages. A second roughly 6 to 12 cycle PCR used barcoded and J-beta primers. Each CDR3 protein gets one entry after TCRdb re-called the 5' RACE reads with MiXCR. The sample has about 1.6 million distinct CDR3 sequences; roughly 30% are singletons. This clonotype showed up just a few times. This CDR3 has 12 residues. V gave up 6 bases and J gave up 7 bases, with 13 bases separating them. Germline assignment: CDR1 ENHRY and CDR2 SYGVKD. The chain uses TRBV10-3 and TRBJ2-7; D may be TRBD2 (5 bases). The TCR comes from a woman in her thirties in good health. The specimen was blood. CDR3 sequence reads: CAIRDSAGEQYF. As DNA, the CDR3 is TGTGCCATCAGGGACTCCGCTGGTGAGCAGTACTTC.